The clone carrying this TCR beta chain was detected only a few times. As yet, its antigen is unknown. The assay was immunoSEQ multiplex PCR, and TCRdb's table has in-frame clones only and misses some. Here the sample spans about 130,000 clones, around 92% being singletons. The data originate from a study of T cell responses to AZD1222 COVID-19 vaccine. Study-level findings and limits: Females made up more of the donors, who were largely white British, and clonal diversity may have come out too low. Spike-specific TCR breadth and depth rose after two AZD1222 doses.

V lost 6 bases and J lost 9; bases outside the gene matches: 8. The CDR3 runs 14 residues. CDR1 is MDHEN, CDR2 SYDVKM, per germline. This specimen consisted of peripheral blood, obtained on day 0 of AZD1222 vaccination. This clonotype was sampled from an adult in good health. The chain recombines TRBV28 with TRBJ1-5, with 10 bases aligning to TRBD1. CDR3 region: CASRPPGQGLPQHF. The CDR3 DNA reads as TGTGCCAGCAGGCCACCGGGACAGGGGCTGCCCCAGCATTTT.